This T cell receptor (beta chain) emerged from a study of cytomegalovirus exposure and HLA in healthy donors. Study background: There were 350 to 450 genotyped donors. Of these, roughly 86% fell in the genetic ancestry cluster associated with self-reported Caucasian donors. Study-level findings and limits: Later on, a genetic analysis was performed. It linked a missense variant in DCLRE1C with V- and J-gene trimming of TCR beta. A later analysis found TCR association rates differed by HLA locus, highest for DRB1 and lowest for HLA-C.

Both 60 Vbeta primers and 13 Jbeta primers went into the PCR. Original handling: In a later analysis, of about 80 million unique beta chains, roughly 11 million appeared in at least two donors. Method: immunoSEQ multiplex PCR; TCRdb's copy keeps in-frame clones and lacks some. From that table come the V and J calls and clone size; the DNA was used to work out D and trimming. The repertoire includes 100,000 to 150,000 clones, roughly 82% of them detected once, and about 13% sits in the top ten. CDR3 length: 16 residues. Looked up from germline, CDR1 is KGHSH and CDR2 is LQKENI. The ends lost 4 bases at V and 3 bases at J; junction bases unmatched: 12. As regards this clone: Its antigen is not identified.

The sequence came from a woman aged 35 to 49 in good health and CMV-seropositive. The sample was PBMCs. This chain connects TRBV18 to TRBJ2-7; 7 nucleotides align to TRBD2. CDR3 coding DNA: TGTGCCAGCTCACAGTTTAGCGGGTCATCCCTCTACGAGCAGTACTTC. Its protein is CASSQFSGSSLYEQYF.